This TCR beta chain was captured in a study of vaccination and CD4 T cells after COVID-19. Study as a whole: The makeup of the convalescents was six males and four females, two of them Hispanic. The study's findings and limits: Spike mono-reactivity marked 304 of 307 vaccine-specific clones in convalescent patients. A nonsignificant median increase from about 20 to 38 SARS-CoV-2-reactive clonotypes was observed.

Trimming stripped 8 bases from V and 0 bases from J, with 14 bases between. The CDR3 consists of 13 residues. Germline V gene sequence: CDR1 GTSNPN, CDR2 SVGIG (reference sequence). A word on this clonotype: Antigen specificity is unknown.

TCRdb re-analysed the PCR reads in MiXCR, keeping a single row per CDR3 protein. The sample records about 21,000 distinct CDR3 sequences, roughly 60% being singletons. J is TRBJ2-7 and V is TRBV30; perhaps TRBD1 as D (6 bases). The input for sequencing was CD4+ T cells from blood, taken after SARS-CoV-2 vaccination. This TCR derives from a human donor who had recovered from COVID-19. CDR3 sequence (DNA): TGTGCCGCCGGACAGCCCAGCTCCTACGAGCAGTACTTC. Translation: CAAGQPSSYEQYF.